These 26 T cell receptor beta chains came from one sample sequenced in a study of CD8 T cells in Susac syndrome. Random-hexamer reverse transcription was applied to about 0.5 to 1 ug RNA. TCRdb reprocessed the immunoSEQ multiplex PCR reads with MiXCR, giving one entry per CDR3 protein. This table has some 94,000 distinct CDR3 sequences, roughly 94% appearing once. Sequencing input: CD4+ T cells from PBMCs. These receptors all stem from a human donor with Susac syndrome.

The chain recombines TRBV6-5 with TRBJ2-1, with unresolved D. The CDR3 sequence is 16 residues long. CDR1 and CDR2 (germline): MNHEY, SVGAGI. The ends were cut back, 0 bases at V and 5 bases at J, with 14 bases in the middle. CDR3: CASSYSIYNSNNEQFF. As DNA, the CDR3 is TGTGCCAGCAGTTACTCCATCTATAACAGCAACAATGAGCAGTTCTTC.

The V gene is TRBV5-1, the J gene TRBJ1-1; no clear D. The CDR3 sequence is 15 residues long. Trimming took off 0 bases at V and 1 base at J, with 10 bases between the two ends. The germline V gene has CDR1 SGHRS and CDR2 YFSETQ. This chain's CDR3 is CASSLVPTWNTEAFF. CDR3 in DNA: TGCGCCAGCAGCTTGGTTCCCACCTGGAACACTGAAGCTTTCTTT.

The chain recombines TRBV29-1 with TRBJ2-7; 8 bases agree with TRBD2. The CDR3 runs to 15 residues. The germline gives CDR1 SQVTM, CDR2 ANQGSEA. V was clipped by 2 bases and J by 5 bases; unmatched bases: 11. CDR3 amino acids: CSVERAGGVRNEQYF. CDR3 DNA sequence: TGCAGCGTTGAAAGGGCCGGGGGGGTTCGGAACGAGCAGTACTTC.

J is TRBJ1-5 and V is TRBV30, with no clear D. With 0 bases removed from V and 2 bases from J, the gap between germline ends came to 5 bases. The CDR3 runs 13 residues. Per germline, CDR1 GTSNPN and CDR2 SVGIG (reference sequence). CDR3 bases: TGTGCCTGGAGTGTAAAGGGCAATCAGCCCCAGCATTTT. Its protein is CAWSVKGNQPQHF.

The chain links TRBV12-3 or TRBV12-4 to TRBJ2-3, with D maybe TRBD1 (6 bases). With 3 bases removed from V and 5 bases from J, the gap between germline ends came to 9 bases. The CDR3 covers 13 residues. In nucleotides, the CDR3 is TGTGCCAGCAGTTTGGGGGCAGGAGATACGCAGTATTTT. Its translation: CASSLGAGDTQYF.

The CDR3 sequence is CASSSPQGSREKLFF. Here the CDR3 DNA reads TGTGCCAGCAGCTCCCCACAGGGTTCAAGGGAAAAACTGTTTTTT. The chain uses TRBV7-2 and TRBJ1-4; D is perhaps TRBD1 (6 bases). V dropped 4 bases and J dropped 8 bases, with 17 bases sitting between them. The CDR3 runs to 15 residues. Germline CDR1 and CDR2: SGHTA and FQGNSA.

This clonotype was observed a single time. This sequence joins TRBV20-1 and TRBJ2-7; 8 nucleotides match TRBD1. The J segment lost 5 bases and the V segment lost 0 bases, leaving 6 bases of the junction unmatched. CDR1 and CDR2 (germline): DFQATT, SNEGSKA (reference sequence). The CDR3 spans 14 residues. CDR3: CSARENRGINEQYF. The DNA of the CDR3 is TGCAGTGCTAGAGAAAACAGGGGGATCAACGAGCAGTACTTC.

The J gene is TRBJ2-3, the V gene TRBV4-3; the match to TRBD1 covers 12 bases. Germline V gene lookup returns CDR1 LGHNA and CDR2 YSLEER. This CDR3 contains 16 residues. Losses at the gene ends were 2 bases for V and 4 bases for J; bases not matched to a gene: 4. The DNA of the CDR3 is TGCGCCAGCAGCCAAATGGGACAGGGGGCCGCAGATACGCAGTATTTT. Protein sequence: CASSQMGQGAADTQYF.

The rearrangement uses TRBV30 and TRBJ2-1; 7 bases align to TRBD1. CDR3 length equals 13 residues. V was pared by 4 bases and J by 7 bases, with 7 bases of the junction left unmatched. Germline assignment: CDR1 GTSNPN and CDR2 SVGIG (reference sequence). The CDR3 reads CAWNDRERNEQFF. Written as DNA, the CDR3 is TGTGCCTGGAATGACAGGGAGAGAAATGAGCAGTTCTTC.

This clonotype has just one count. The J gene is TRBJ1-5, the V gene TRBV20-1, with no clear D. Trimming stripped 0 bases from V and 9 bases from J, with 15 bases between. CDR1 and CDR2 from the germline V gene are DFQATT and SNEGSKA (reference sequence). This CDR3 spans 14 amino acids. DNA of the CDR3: TGCAGTGCTAGAGACGCCAGGTCTAACGGGCCCCAGCATTTT. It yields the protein CSARDARSNGPQHF.

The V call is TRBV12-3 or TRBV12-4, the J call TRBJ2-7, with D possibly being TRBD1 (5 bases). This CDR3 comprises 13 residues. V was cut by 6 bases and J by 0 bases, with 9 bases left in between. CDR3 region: CASSLTVSYEQYF. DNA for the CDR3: TGTGCCAGCAGCTTGACAGTCTCCTACGAGCAGTACTTC.

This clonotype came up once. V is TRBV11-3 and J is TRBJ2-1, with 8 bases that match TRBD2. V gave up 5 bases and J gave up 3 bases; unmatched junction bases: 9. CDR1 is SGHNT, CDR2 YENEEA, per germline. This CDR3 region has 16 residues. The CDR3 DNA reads TGTGCCAGCAGCACTGGCAGCGCGGGGGGCTACAATGAGCAGTTCTTC. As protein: CASSTGSAGGYNEQFF.

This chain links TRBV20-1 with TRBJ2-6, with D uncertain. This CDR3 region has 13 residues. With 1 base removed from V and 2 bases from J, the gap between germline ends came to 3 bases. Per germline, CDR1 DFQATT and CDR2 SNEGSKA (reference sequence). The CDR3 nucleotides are TGCAGTGCTAGAGCGACTGGGGCCAACGTCCTGACTTTC. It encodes CSARATGANVLTF.

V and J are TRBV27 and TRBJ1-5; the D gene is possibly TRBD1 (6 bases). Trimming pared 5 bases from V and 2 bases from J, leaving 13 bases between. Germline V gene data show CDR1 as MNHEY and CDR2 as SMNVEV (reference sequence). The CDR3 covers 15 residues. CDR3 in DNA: TGTGCCAGCAGTCTCACAGGGACTCGCAATCAGCCCCAGCATTTT. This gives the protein CASSLTGTRNQPQHF.

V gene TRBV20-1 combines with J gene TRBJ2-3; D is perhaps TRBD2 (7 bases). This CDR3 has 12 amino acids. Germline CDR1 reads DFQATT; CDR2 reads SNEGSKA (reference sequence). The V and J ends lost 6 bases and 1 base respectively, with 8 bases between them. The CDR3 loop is CSAGGGTDTQYF. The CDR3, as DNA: TGCAGTGCAGGGGGGGGCACAGATACGCAGTATTTT.

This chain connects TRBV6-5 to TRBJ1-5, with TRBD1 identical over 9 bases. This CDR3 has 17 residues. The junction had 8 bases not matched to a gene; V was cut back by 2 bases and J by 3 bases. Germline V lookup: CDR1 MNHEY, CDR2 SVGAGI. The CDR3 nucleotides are TGTGCCAGCAGTTACCTCGGACAGGGGACAAACAATCAGCCCCAGCATTTT. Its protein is CASSYLGQGTNNQPQHF.

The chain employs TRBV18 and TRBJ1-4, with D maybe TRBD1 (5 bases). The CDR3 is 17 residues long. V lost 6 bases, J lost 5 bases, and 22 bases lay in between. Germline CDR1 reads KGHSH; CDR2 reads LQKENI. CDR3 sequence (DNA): TGTGCCAGCTCCCCCACAAGACAACCGGGGGAGAATGAAAAACTGTTTTTT. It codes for CASSPTRQPGENEKLFF.

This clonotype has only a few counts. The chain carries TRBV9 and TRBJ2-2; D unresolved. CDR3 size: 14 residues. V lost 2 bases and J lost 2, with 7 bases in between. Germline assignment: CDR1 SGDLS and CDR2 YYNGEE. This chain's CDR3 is CASSVAVNTGELFF. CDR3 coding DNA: TGTGCCAGCAGCGTGGCTGTAAACACCGGGGAGCTGTTTTTT.

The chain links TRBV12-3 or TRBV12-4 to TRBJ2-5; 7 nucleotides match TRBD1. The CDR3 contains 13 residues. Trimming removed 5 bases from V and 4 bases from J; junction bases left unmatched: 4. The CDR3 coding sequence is TGTGCCAGCAGTCTCCGGGACAGAGAGACCCAGTACTTC. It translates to CASSLRDRETQYF.

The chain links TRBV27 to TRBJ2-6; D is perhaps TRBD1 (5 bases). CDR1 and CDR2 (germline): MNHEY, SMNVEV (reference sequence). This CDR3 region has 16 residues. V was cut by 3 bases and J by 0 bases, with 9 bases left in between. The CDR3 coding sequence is TGTGCCAGCAGTTTCCAGGGTGCCTCTGGGGCCAACGTCCTGACTTTC. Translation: CASSFQGASGANVLTF.

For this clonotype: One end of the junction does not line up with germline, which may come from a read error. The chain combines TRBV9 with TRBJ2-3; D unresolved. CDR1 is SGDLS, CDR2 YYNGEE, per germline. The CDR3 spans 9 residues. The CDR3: CTARDTQYF. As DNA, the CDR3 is TGCACAGCAAGAGATACGCAGTATTTT.

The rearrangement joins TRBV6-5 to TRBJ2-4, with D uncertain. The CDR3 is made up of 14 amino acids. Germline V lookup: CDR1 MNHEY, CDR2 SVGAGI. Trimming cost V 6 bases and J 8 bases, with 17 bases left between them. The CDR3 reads CASRPATRVDIQYF. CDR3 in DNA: TGTGCCAGCAGACCGGCCACTCGAGTGGACATTCAGTACTTC.

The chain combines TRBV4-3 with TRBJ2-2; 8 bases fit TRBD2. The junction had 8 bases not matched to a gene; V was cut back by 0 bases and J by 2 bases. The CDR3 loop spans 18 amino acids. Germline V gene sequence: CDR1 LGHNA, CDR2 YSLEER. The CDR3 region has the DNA TGCGCCAGCAGCCAAGATCCCGCCGGGGGGGATAACACCGGGGAGCTGTTTTTT. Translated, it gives CASSQDPAGGDNTGELFF.

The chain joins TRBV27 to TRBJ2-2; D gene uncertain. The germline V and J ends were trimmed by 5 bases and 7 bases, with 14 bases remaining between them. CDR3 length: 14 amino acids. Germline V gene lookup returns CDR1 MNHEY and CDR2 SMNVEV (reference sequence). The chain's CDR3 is CASSPLNGGGELFF. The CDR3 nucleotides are TGTGCCAGCAGTCCTCTTAACGGTGGCGGGGAGCTGTTTTTT.

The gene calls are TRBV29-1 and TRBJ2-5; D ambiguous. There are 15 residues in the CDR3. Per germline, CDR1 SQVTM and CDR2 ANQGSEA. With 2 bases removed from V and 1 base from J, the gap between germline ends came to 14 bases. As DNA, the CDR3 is TGCAGCGTTGAAAGCCTGAAAGTGCGCCAAGAGACCCAGTACTTC. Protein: CSVESLKVRQETQYF.

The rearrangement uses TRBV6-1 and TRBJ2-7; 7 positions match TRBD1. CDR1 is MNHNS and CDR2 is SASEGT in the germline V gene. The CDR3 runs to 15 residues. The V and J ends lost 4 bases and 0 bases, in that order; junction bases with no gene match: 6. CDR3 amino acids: CASSAGDSSSYEQYF. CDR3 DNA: TGTGCCAGCAGTGCCGGGGACAGTAGCTCCTACGAGCAGTACTTC.